The 10 T cell receptor beta chains below were found in one sample sequenced in a study of Graves' ophthalmopathy and Graves' hyperthyroidism. For repertoire sequencing, the TCR beta CDR3 regions were amplified from RNA transcripts. Second-round multiplex PCR came after a first-round RT-PCR that employed HTBI primers. Via MiXCR, TCRdb re-called the multiplex PCR reads, giving one row per CDR3 protein. The sample lists 200,000 to 250,000 distinct CDR3 sequences; around 45% were seen once. Material for sequencing was peripheral blood. The source is an adult man with Graves' ophthalmopathy.

The chain combines TRBV7-2 with TRBJ1-2, with 9 positions matching TRBD1. V was clipped by 3 bases and J by 8 bases; unmatched bases: 10. CDR1 SGHTA and CDR2 FQGNSA come from the germline V gene. The CDR3 totals 15 residues. The DNA of the CDR3 is TGTGCCAGCAGCTTGGCTGGGACAGGGAAGGAGGGCTACACCTTC. Protein: CASSLAGTGKEGYTF.

This clonotype has a handful of counts. This sequence joins TRBV10-3 and TRBJ1-5; D unclear. V was pared by 3 bases and J by 1 base, with 10 bases between. The CDR3 has 15 amino acids. The germline V gene encodes CDR1 ENHRY and CDR2 SYGVKD. The CDR3 DNA reads TGTGCCATCAGTGAAAGCCCTGGAAGCAATCAGCCCCAGCATTTT. Its protein product is CAISESPGSNQPQHF.

With regard to this clonotype: Sequence at one end of the junction differs from germline and may be a read error. The chain carries TRBV24-1 and TRBJ2-2; D is unresolved. The CDR3 totals 13 residues. CDR1 is KGHDR and CDR2 is SFDVKD in the germline V gene. The CDR3 is CATSEQSTRELFF. DNA of the CDR3: TGTGCCACCAGTGAACAGAGCACCAGGGAGCTGTTTTTT.

V usage is TRBV7-2 and J usage is TRBJ2-7, with D possibly TRBD2 on 5 matching bases. This CDR3 is 12 amino acids long. Trimming took 5 bases from V and 6 from J, leaving 11 bases between them. The germline CDR1 and CDR2 sequences are SGHTA and FQGNSA. CDR3 region: CASSPSGIEQYF. The CDR3 nucleotides read TGTGCCAGCAGCCCCTCGGGGATCGAGCAGTACTTC.

This sequence joins TRBV9 and TRBJ1-6; 7 nucleotides align to TRBD1. V was pared by 4 bases and J by 7 bases, with 8 bases of the junction left unmatched. The CDR3 runs 15 residues. Germline V gene data show CDR1 as SGDLS and CDR2 as YYNGEE. CDR3 sequence (DNA): TGTGCCAGCAGCCTCCGACAGGGATCGAATTCACCCCTCCACTTT. The encoded protein is CASSLRQGSNSPLHF.

The chain uses TRBV7-9 and TRBJ2-2, with D hard to call. This CDR3 is built from 14 residues. From germline, CDR1 is SEHNR and CDR2 FQNEAQ (reference sequence). V lost 6 bases to trimming and J lost 1 base, with 9 bases between them. The CDR3 reads CASRVPENTGELFF. CDR3 DNA sequence: TGTGCCAGCAGGGTGCCAGAGAACACCGGGGAGCTGTTTTTT.

In this sample, this clonotype turned up a few times. This chain links TRBV2 with TRBJ1-5; the D gene is possibly TRBD1 (6 bases). The CDR3 is made up of 15 amino acids. The germline V gene encodes CDR1 SNHLY and CDR2 FYNNEI. Trimming pared 2 bases from V and 2 bases from J, leaving 10 bases between. The CDR3 DNA reads as TGTGCCAGCAGTGAACAACAGGGTGGCAATCAGCCCCAGCATTTT. Protein: CASSEQQGGNQPQHF.

The chain joins TRBV5-1 to TRBJ1-5; D is perhaps TRBD1 (5 bases). The CDR3 spans 15 residues. Germline V gene data show CDR1 as SGHRS and CDR2 as YFSETQ. Trimming removed 4 bases from V and 9 bases from J, with 20 bases in between. In DNA form, the CDR3 reads TGCGCCAGCAGCCTGGACCCGGGGGGAGAACGGCCCCAGCATTTT. Residues: CASSLDPGGERPQHF.

As regards this clonotype: Mismatch with germline at one junction end may stem from a read error. This sequence joins TRBV7-2 and TRBJ2-2; 13 positions agree with TRBD2. The CDR3 is 17 residues long. The germline gives CDR1 SGHTA, CDR2 FQGNSA. The CDR3 reads CASSYRTSGGRTGELLF. CDR3 coding DNA: TGTGCCAGCAGCTATCGGACTAGCGGGGGCAGGACCGGGGAGCTGTTGTTT.

This clonotype has more than one count but fewer than ten. CDR3 in amino acids: CSVVTGGEKLFF. CDR3 coding DNA: TGCAGCGTTGTAACCGGGGGAGAAAAACTGTTTTTT. The genes are TRBV29-1 and TRBJ1-4; TRBD1 might be the D (5 bases). The germline V and J ends were trimmed by 4 bases and 8 bases, with 11 bases remaining between them. CDR1 and CDR2 from the germline V gene are SQVTM and ANQGSEA. The CDR3 has 12 amino acids. Full variable domain (outside the CDR3, taken from reference TRBV29-1 and TRBJ1-4): SAVISQKPSRDICQRGTSLTIQCQVDSQVTMMFWYRQQPGQSLTLIATANQGSEATYESGFVIDKFPISRPNLTFSTLTVSNMSPEDSSIYLCSVVTGGEKLFFGSGTQLSVL.